The subject of this entry is one T cell receptor beta chain. V was clipped by 7 bases and J by 13 bases, with 9 bases between them. The CDR3 consists of 9 residues. In germline, CDR1 is KGHDR, CDR2 SFDVKD. This sample stems from a study of blood T cell repertoires in COVID-19. In the study overall: Specimens from acute and convalescent COVID-19 originated in the United States, Italy and Spain. T cells, B-cell-depleted T cells, or PBMCs provided the cDNA or gDNA that served as material.

In the original analysis: For nucleated cells, counts were estimated from reference gene primer amplification. Measured with immunoSEQ multiplex PCR; TCRdb has only the in-frame clones, and not every one. The D gene and trimming were derived from the DNA, and the V and J assignments and clone size from that table. The sample holds about 46,000 clones, 80% to 90% seen once. The clonotype originates from a human donor in a cohort sampled during active COVID-19. The donor label of this sample is uncertain. Sequencing used peripheral blood. This chain connects TRBV24-1 to TRBJ1-2; D is uncertain. The DNA of the CDR3 is TGTGCCACCAGGTCAATTTGCACCTTC. It is translated as CATRSICTF.